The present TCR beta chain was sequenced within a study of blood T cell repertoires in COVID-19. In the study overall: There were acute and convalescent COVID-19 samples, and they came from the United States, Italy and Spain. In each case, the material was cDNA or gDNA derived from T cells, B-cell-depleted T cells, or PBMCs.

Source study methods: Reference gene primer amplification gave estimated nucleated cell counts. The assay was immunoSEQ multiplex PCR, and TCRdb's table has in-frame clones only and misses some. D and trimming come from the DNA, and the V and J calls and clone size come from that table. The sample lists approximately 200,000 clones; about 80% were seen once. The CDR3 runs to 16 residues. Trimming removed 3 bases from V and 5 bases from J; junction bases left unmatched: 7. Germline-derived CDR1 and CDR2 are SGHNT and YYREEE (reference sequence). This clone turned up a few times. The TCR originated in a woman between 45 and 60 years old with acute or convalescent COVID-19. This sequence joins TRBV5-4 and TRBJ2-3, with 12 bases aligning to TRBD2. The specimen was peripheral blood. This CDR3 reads CASSWALAGGLDTQYF. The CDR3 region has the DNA TGTGCCAGCAGCTGGGCACTAGCGGGGGGTTTAGATACGCAGTATTTT.